These 10 T cell receptor beta chains share one sample of origin, sequenced in a study of T-cell memory formation after mild COVID-19. In TCRdb, the 5' RACE reads were re-called with MiXCR into one record per CDR3 protein. The sample yields roughly 410,000 distinct CDR3 sequences, roughly a quarter seen once. Input material: PBMCs or a T cell subset sorted from them (not recorded which). Receptor source: an adult woman who had mild COVID-19 (a few samples of this study predate the infection). Cell type and time point are not known.

At least ten counts were recorded for this clonotype. This sequence joins TRBV28 and TRBJ2-6; possibly TRBD1 for D (5 bases). CDR3 length: 16 amino acids. V was cut by 5 bases and J by 2 bases, with 13 bases left in between. Germline V gene sequence: CDR1 MDHEN, CDR2 SYDVKM. CDR3 loop: CASSATGLPGANVLTF. In DNA, the CDR3 is TGTGCCAGCAGTGCCACAGGATTACCTGGGGCCAACGTCCTGACTTTC.

This sequence joins TRBV30 and TRBJ1-4, with a weak D call TRBD1 (5 bases). Germline V gene sequence: CDR1 GTSNPN, CDR2 SVGIG (reference sequence). The CDR3 runs 14 residues. V was shortened by 7 bases and J by 8 bases, with 20 bases between the two germline ends. The CDR3 DNA sequence: TGTGCCTCATCGCTACATGGGACGCGGGAAAAACTGTTTTTT. Its protein is CASSLHGTREKLFF.

This clonotype occurred once. The V gene is TRBV9, the J gene TRBJ1-1, with 7 bases that match TRBD1. The CDR3 length is 15 residues. In germline, CDR1 is SGDLS, CDR2 YYNGEE. The V segment lost 0 bases and the J segment 5 bases; nucleotides outside the gene matches: 7. The CDR3 loop reads CASSVEHRGGTEAFF. The DNA for the CDR3 is TGTGCCAGCAGCGTAGAGCACAGGGGTGGAACTGAAGCTTTCTTT.

The chain joins TRBV5-5 to TRBJ1-5; D uncertain. The CDR3 covers 13 residues. The V gene lost 4 bases and the J gene lost 3 bases, with 8 bases spanning the gap. CDR1 is SGHKS, CDR2 YYEKEE, per germline (reference sequence). DNA for the CDR3: TGTGCCAGCAGCCCGTGGGACAATCAGCCCCAGCATTTT. It translates to CASSPWDNQPQHF.

The CDR3 reads CASDKGVHEQFF. As DNA, the CDR3 is TGTGCCAGCGATAAGGGGGTCCATGAGCAGTTCTTC. The rearrangement links TRBV11-2 to TRBJ2-1, with D maybe TRBD1 (6 bases). V was trimmed by 8 bases and J by 8 bases, leaving 13 bases between them. Germline CDR1 and CDR2: SGHAT and FQNNGV. The CDR3 extends over 12 amino acids.

The genes are TRBV2 and TRBJ1-4; D unclear. The CDR3 has 15 residues. Trimming left V 4 bases short and J 0 bases short, with 9 bases between. The germline gives CDR1 SNHLY, CDR2 FYNNEI. This chain's CDR3 is CASSVSQTTNEKLFF. The CDR3 coding sequence is TGTGCCAGCAGTGTTTCTCAAACAACTAATGAAAAACTGTTTTTT.

This clonotype showed up just a few times. The V gene is TRBV7-2, the J gene TRBJ2-7; D unclear. The CDR3 is made up of 13 amino acids. Germline lookup yields CDR1 SGHTA and CDR2 FQGNSA. Trimming shortened V by 1 base and J by 5 bases, and 9 bases separated the two germline ends. DNA of the CDR3: TGTGCCAGCAGCTTAGAGGGCCCCGACGAGCAGTACTTC. It specifies CASSLEGPDEQYF.

The gene calls are TRBV7-9 and TRBJ2-3; 11 bases agree with TRBD2. Losses at the gene ends were 3 bases for V and 2 bases for J; bases not matched to a gene: 13. Germline lookup yields CDR1 SEHNR and CDR2 FQNEAQ (reference sequence). This CDR3 contains 19 residues. CDR3 in amino acids: CASSLPGLAGGGYTDTQYF. CDR3 in DNA: TGTGCCAGCAGCTTGCCTGGGCTAGCGGGGGGCGGGTACACAGATACGCAGTATTTT.

This chain uses TRBV7-9 with TRBJ2-5; D is possibly TRBD1 (5 bases). CDR1 and CDR2 (germline): SEHNR, FQNEAQ (reference sequence). The germline V and J ends were trimmed by 6 bases and 1 base, with 18 bases remaining between them. The CDR3 is 16 residues long. CDR3 residues: CASSPTFRDPQETQYF. DNA of the CDR3: TGTGCCAGCAGTCCCACGTTCAGGGATCCCCAAGAGACCCAGTACTTC.

CDR3 loop: CASSEGGHNYGYTF. The CDR3 coding sequence is TGTGCCAGCAGTGAAGGTGGACATAACTATGGCTACACCTTC. The chain uses TRBV2 and TRBJ1-2; tentative D call: TRBD1 (5 bases). In germline, CDR1 is SNHLY, CDR2 FYNNEI. The CDR3 runs 14 residues. With 1 base removed from V and 1 base from J, the gap between germline ends came to 7 bases.